This TCR beta chain was sequenced in a study of blood T cell repertoires in COVID-19. Study-wide context: Specimens from acute and convalescent COVID-19 originated in the United States, Italy and Spain.

This clone has a single count. As originally analysed: From reference gene primer amplification, estimates of nucleated cell counts were derived. TCRdb's table, derived via immunoSEQ multiplex PCR, lists solely in-frame clones and lacks some. V, J and clone size are taken as reported in that table, and D and trimming were inferred from the DNA itself. The profile shows about 140,000 clones, over 60% of them singletons. The ends lost 3 bases at V and 3 bases at J; junction bases unmatched: 5. Germline loops: CDR1 SGHNT, CDR2 YENEEA. The CDR3 is made up of 14 amino acids. The chain recombines TRBV11-3 with TRBJ2-7, with TRBD1 identical over 7 bases. The sample taken for sequencing was peripheral blood. The receptor was isolated from a man aged 80 or over with acute or convalescent COVID-19. The CDR3 is CASSLGDRDYEQYF. CDR3 sequence (DNA): TGTGCCAGCAGCTTGGGTGACAGGGACTACGAGCAGTACTTC.